Sequencing of this T cell receptor beta chain was carried out in a study of human T cells and chemical hapten exposure. This clonotype was counted ten times or more. Germline V lookup: CDR1 LGHNT, CDR2 FRNRAP. V was pared by 6 bases and J by 11 bases, with 13 bases between. The CDR3 length is 12 residues. Indicated time point: pre-sensitization, week 0. Treatment: therapeutic diphenylcyclopropenone sensitization with weekly scalp DPC. Unfractionated whole blood was the source of the extracted total RNA. TCRdb re-called the RACE reads with MiXCR, one entry per CDR3 protein. In the table there are more than 300,000 distinct CDR3 sequences, about 5.4% of which are singletons.

The rearrangement uses TRBV12-5 and TRBJ1-4, with D maybe TRBD1 (6 bases). This clonotype originated in a woman under 30 with alopecia areata. Some clones in this sample may be carry-over from other donors' samples. This sample comprised whole blood, obtained in connection with sensitization to the hapten diphenylcyclopropenone (DPC). The DNA for the CDR3 is TGTGCTAGTGGCCCCGACAGGCAGAAACTGTTTTTT. Translating gives CASGPDRQKLFF.